This T cell receptor beta chain derives from a study of OX40 agonist ivuxolimab in advanced cancers. The CDR3 runs 13 residues. From germline, CDR1 is KGHSH and CDR2 LQKENI. V lost 7 bases to trimming and J lost 0 bases, with 9 bases between them. General observations from the study: Clonal expansion among partial responders at 0.1-3.0 mg/kg ranked near the lowest. Nonresponders, in some cases, also had low normalized T-cell clonal expansion.

Systemic immunosuppression or autoimmune disease history was grounds to exclude patients. Data came from immunoSEQ multiplex PCR; TCRdb stores just in-frame clones and leaves some out. The sample records 65,000 to 80,000 clones, about 83% being singletons. Details on this clone: Its antigen remains unidentified.

This clonotype originated in an adult with an advanced solid tumor such as melanoma, head and neck, liver or kidney cancer. V is TRBV18 and J is TRBJ1-1, with D uncertain. The sequencing used CD4+ or CD8+ T cells sorted from blood, collected in a trial of the OX40 agonist ivuxolimab. The CDR3 here is CASYRDMNTEAFF. CDR3 coding DNA: TGTGCCAGCTATCGAGACATGAACACTGAAGCTTTCTTT.